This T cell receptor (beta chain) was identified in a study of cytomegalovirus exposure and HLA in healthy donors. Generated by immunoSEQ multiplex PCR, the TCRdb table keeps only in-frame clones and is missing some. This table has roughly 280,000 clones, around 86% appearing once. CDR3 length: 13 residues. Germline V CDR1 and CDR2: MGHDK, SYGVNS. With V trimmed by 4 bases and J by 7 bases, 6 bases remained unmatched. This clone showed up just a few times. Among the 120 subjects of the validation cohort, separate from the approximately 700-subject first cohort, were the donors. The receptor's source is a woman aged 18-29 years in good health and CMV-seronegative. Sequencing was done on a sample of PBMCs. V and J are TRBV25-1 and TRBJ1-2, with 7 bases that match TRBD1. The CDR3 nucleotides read TGTGCCAGCAGTGTCGGACAGGCGGTTGGCTACACCTTC. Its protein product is CASSVGQAVGYTF.